The sequence of this T cell receptor (beta chain) was determined in a study of vaccination effects on CD4 cells after COVID-19. Within the ViraFEST assay, antigen-specific CD4+ T cells underwent expansion with viral peptide pools prior to sequencing. Cells that had been cultured for roughly 9 days were the source of isolated CD4+ T cells. Nucleocapsid antibody tests were negative, and the vaccine recipients had no prior SARS-CoV-2 infection. The culture medium for 1.5 million to 2.5 million PBMC per well included around 9 IU/ml IL-2 and around 9.8 ug/ml peptides. A half-volume exchange with IL-2 medium occurred on days 3 and 7. The protocol was immunoSEQ multiplex PCR, while the TCRdb copy is restricted to in-frame clones and leaves out a portion. Of about 41,000 clones in the sample, 65% to 80% were seen once. The CDR3 numbers 15 amino acids, ends counted. Germline CDR1 reads MNHEY; CDR2 reads SVGAGI.

Points from the study as a whole: Marked clonal contraction of both clone types appeared late after vaccination.

This clone was found a few times. Antigen: not known. No DNA is shown, since the ends of the CDR3 on it are uncertain; the CDR3 is the one TCRdb lists. Source: CD4+ T cells from PBMCs cultured with HCoV-NL63 spike peptides, taken before COVID-19 vaccination. The TCR was taken from a human donor who received a COVID-19 vaccine. V usage is TRBV6-5 and J usage is TRBJ2-6; the D call of TRBD2 is as the table states it, not checked on the DNA. The CDR3 spells CASTFGSPGANVLTF.